The T cell receptor (beta chain) under discussion was sequenced for a study of T cell repertoires in cytomegalovirus infection. Study background: Through public TCR beta signatures, both CMV infection and matching HLA type were indicated. Findings of the study overall: The study found HLA-C-restricted CMV-specific TCR beta clonotypes dominating the ex vivo response. Based on cumulative public TCR beta family frequency, carriers of CMV plus the relevant HLA were identified.

CDR3 size: 14 residues. The V gene's germline CDR1 is SNHLY and CDR2 FYNNEI. Trimming removed 3 bases at V and 0 bases at J, with 6 bases between. In this sample, this clonotype turned up many times. What it binds is unknown. TCRdb processed the reads anew with MiXCR; each CDR3 protein has one entry. The sample holds 90,000 to 130,000 distinct CDR3 sequences; roughly a tenth are singletons and the top ten take over 25%. The specimen was PBMCs, sequenced either directly or after in vitro stimulation (not recorded which). The chain is built from TRBV2 and TRBJ1-3, with D unresolved. The sequence was collected from a human donor in good health (CMV status not recorded). Some clones in this sample may be carry-over from other donors' samples. Written as DNA, the CDR3 is TGTGCCAGCAGTGAGGGGTCCTCTGGAAACACCATATATTTT. Protein product: CASSEGSSGNTIYF.